The 8 T cell receptor beta chains presented below share a single source sample, sequenced in a study of T-cell memory formation after mild COVID-19. TCRdb redid the calling of the 5' RACE reads with MiXCR, one entry per CDR3 protein. This table has 250,000 to 350,000 distinct CDR3 sequences, around 15% appearing once. The specimen was PBMCs or a T cell subset sorted from them (not recorded which). Receptors originate from a young man who had mild COVID-19 (a few samples of this study predate the infection). Cell type and time point are not known.

This clonotype was detected only a few times. CDR3 region: CASSPRHYGYTF. CDR3 bases: TGTGCCAGCTCGCCTCGCCACTATGGCTACACCTTC. The chain joins TRBV6-2 or TRBV6-3 to TRBJ1-2; no clear D. Germline-derived CDR1 and CDR2 are MNHEY and SVGEGT. The V end lost 8 bases, the J end lost 3 bases, and 10 bases lay between the germline ends. The CDR3 runs 12 residues.

The J gene is TRBJ2-3, the V gene TRBV5-1, with a possible D match to TRBD1 (6 bases). The germline V and J ends were trimmed by 1 base and 0 bases, with 12 bases remaining between them. Germline V CDR1 and CDR2: SGHRS, YFSETQ. The CDR3 totals 16 residues. The CDR3 DNA sequence: TGCGCCAGCAGCTTGCAGGGGACCTATAGCACAGATACGCAGTATTTT. This gives the protein CASSLQGTYSTDTQYF.

This chain connects TRBV14 to TRBJ2-5, with 7 positions matching TRBD1. J lost 5 bases, V lost 3 bases, and 9 bases had no gene match. The CDR3 is made up of 15 amino acids. CDR1 is SGHDN, CDR2 FVKESK, per germline. CDR3 coding DNA: TGTGCCAGCAGCCAGGGCCTGGACAGGTGGGAGACCCAGTACTTC. Its protein product is CASSQGLDRWETQYF. The whole variable domain, filled in from reference TRBV14 and TRBJ2-5, reads EAGVTQFPSHSVIEKGQTVTLRCDPISGHDNLYWYRRVMGKEIKFLLHFVKESKQDESGMPNNRFLAERTGGTYSTLKVQPAELEDSGVYFCASSQGLDRWETQYFGPGTRLLVL.

The sample holds many counts of this clonotype. The chain joins TRBV5-1 to TRBJ2-2, with a weak D call TRBD2 (6 bases). Per germline, CDR1 SGHRS and CDR2 YFSETQ. Trimming took 0 bases from V and 6 from J, leaving 15 bases between them. The CDR3 sequence is 16 residues long. The CDR3 DNA reads TGCGCCAGCAGCTTGGCTGCGGACGGAGGGCCCGGGGAGCTGTTTTTT. Translating gives CASSLAADGGPGELFF. Filled out from reference TRBV5-1 and TRBJ2-2, the complete variable domain reads KAGVTQTPRYLIKTRGQQVTLSCSPISGHRSVSWYQQTPGQGLQFLFEYFSETQRNKGNFPGRFSGRQFSNSRSEMNVSTLELGDSALYLCASSLAADGGPGELFFGEGSRLTVL.

About this clonotype itself: This likely comes from a read error, as the CDR3 has no conserved phenylalanine or tryptophan at its end. The DNA is left out, because the CDR3 cannot be placed on it with certainty; the CDR3 is given as TCRdb lists it. The chain combines TRBV4-3 with TRBJ2-7; the tabulated D call, TRBD2, remains unverified against the DNA. Ends included, the CDR3 has 14 residues. Germline V gene lookup returns CDR1 LGHNA and CDR2 YSLEER. The chain's CDR3 is CASSQDLGAGGLDL.

V and J are TRBV29-1 and TRBJ1-1; D is possibly TRBD1 (5 bases). The CDR3 spans 15 residues. V dropped 0 bases and J dropped 5 bases, with 16 bases sitting between them. In germline, CDR1 is SQVTM, CDR2 ANQGSEA. CDR3 DNA: TGCAGCGTTGAAGATCCCGGTCATTCAGGGACTGAAGCTTTCTTT. Protein product: CSVEDPGHSGTEAFF. Variable domain in full (rest from reference TRBV29-1 and TRBJ1-1): SAVISQKPSRDICQRGTSLTIQCQVDSQVTMMFWYRQQPGQSLTLIATANQGSEATYESGFVIDKFPISRPNLTFSTLTVSNMSPEDSSIYLCSVEDPGHSGTEAFFGQGTRLTVV.

This chain links TRBV4-3 with TRBJ2-7; 9 nucleotides align to TRBD1. V was clipped by 0 bases and J by 4 bases; unmatched bases: 7. The CDR3 is 16 residues long. Germline V CDR1 and CDR2: LGHNA, YSLEER. CDR3 coding DNA: TGCGCCAGCAGCCAAGATCTCGTTGGGACAGGGTACGAGCAGTACTTC. Translating gives CASSQDLVGTGYEQYF.

In this sample, this clonotype turned up a few times. The gene calls are TRBV5-1 and TRBJ2-1; TRBD1 matches 11 bases. Germline V gene sequence: CDR1 SGHRS, CDR2 YFSETQ. The V gene end was trimmed by 2 bases and the J gene end by 6 bases; junction bases not matched to a gene: 10. The CDR3 loop spans 17 amino acids. CDR3 protein: CASSFWGGQGAGNEQFF. For the CDR3, the DNA is TGCGCCAGCAGCTTTTGGGGCGGACAGGGGGCAGGCAATGAGCAGTTCTTC.